The present T cell receptor (beta chain) was sequenced within a study of blood T cell repertoires in COVID-19. Looking at the study overall: Material from acute and convalescent COVID-19 was sourced from the United States, Italy and Spain. PBMCs, B-cell-depleted T cells, or T cells were the source of the cDNA or gDNA that made up the material.

In germline, CDR1 is LNHDA, CDR2 SQIVND (reference sequence). V lost 0 bases to trimming and J lost 7 bases, with 6 bases between them. The CDR3 consists of 12 residues. Authors' analysis steps: Amplification with reference gene primers provided the estimates of nucleated cell counts. TCRdb's table, derived via immunoSEQ multiplex PCR, lists solely in-frame clones and lacks some. V, J and clone size are taken as reported in that table, and D and trimming were inferred from the DNA itself. Found here are roughly 330,000 clones, 70% to 90% of them singletons; the top ten hold 6.4%. The chain combines TRBV19 with TRBJ1-1; no clear D. The material sequenced was peripheral blood. This TCR came from a man between 18 and 29 years old who had recovered from COVID-19. This CDR3 is CASSIDPREAFF. The CDR3 nucleotides read TGTGCCAGTAGTATAGATCCCCGTGAAGCTTTCTTT. Full variable domain (remainder filled in from reference TRBV19 and TRBJ1-1): DGGITQSPKYLFRKEGQNVTLSCEQNLNHDAMYWYRQDPGQGLRLIYYSQIVNDFQKGDIAEGYSVSREKKESFPLTVTSAQKNPTAFYLCASSIDPREAFFGQGTRLTVV.